One sample yielded the 21 T cell receptor beta chains listed below, sequenced in a study of cytomegalovirus exposure and HLA in healthy donors (TCRdb year 2017). The library was built by means of the immunoSEQ multiplex PCR assay. For the multiplex PCR, a mixture combining 60 forward primers for TCR Vbeta segments and 13 reverse primers for TCR Jbeta segments was used. TCRdb stores this immuneACCESS table with in-frame sequences only. Part of the clones is absent; in the studies checked, under half of the shortfall reflects unresolved V genes, and no reason is known for the rest. This sample's clone table shows approximately 61,000 clones. The ten largest make up around 2.1% of the sample. Sequencing was performed on PBMCs. These receptors were collected from a woman in her late teens or twenties in good health and CMV-seronegative.

The genes are TRBV5-6 and TRBJ2-7, with D perhaps matching TRBD2 (5 bases). The germline V gene has CDR1 SGHDT and CDR2 YYEEEE. V lost 0 bases and J lost 3, with 22 bases in between. The CDR3 has 18 amino acids. The CDR3, as DNA: TGTGCCAGCAGCTTGGTAGTGGGGAGCGGAGGTGGGAACTACGAGCAGTACTTC. Its translation: CASSLVVGSGGGNYEQYF.

The CDR3 DNA is TGTGCCAGCAGTAACGCTAGGGGGCCAGTCTACGAGCAGTACTTC. Its protein product is CASSNARGPVYEQYF. The chain carries TRBV6-1 and TRBJ2-7, with TRBD1 matching 7 bases. Looked up from germline, CDR1 is MNHNS and CDR2 is SASEGT. With 5 bases clipped from V and 3 bases from J, the junction kept 10 bases outside the gene matches. This CDR3 region has 15 residues.

Written as DNA, the CDR3 is TGTGCCAGCACCAGGACAGGGGTTGAAAAACTGTTTTTT. Protein: CASTRTGVEKLFF. The gene calls are TRBV27 and TRBJ1-4, with TRBD1 matching 9 bases. V gave up 7 bases and J gave up 7 bases; unmatched junction bases: 4. Germline-derived CDR1 and CDR2 are MNHEY and SMNVEV (reference sequence). This CDR3 spans 13 amino acids.

The chain recombines TRBV5-6 with TRBJ2-7; D perhaps matches TRBD2 (5 bases). Trimming removed 4 bases from V and 4 bases from J, with 12 bases in between. The CDR3 length is 13 residues. Germline CDR1 is SGHDT and CDR2 is YYEEEE. CDR3 in DNA: TGTGCCAGCAGCCGAGGGCGCTATTACGAGCAGTACTTC. Translation gives CASSRGRYYEQYF.

The chain has TRBV5-1 and TRBJ1-2; 7 bases are a match to TRBD1. This CDR3 has 12 amino acids. The V gene's germline CDR1 is SGHRS and CDR2 YFSETQ. Losses at the gene ends were 3 bases for V and 5 bases for J; bases not matched to a gene: 1. CDR3 sequence: CASSSTGYGYTF. CDR3 coding DNA: TGCGCCAGCAGCTCGACAGGGTATGGCTACACCTTC.

The gene calls are TRBV6-4 and TRBJ2-1, with 8 nucleotides matching TRBD2. This CDR3 comprises 15 residues. Germline CDR1 is MRHNA and CDR2 is SNTAGT. The V gene end was trimmed by 3 bases and the J gene end by 8 bases; junction bases not matched to a gene: 9. CDR3 region: CASSERAGASDEQFF. DNA of the CDR3: TGTGCCAGCAGTGAACGAGCGGGGGCTTCGGATGAGCAGTTCTTC.

The chain uses TRBV5-1 and TRBJ1-5; D perhaps matches TRBD1 (6 bases). V was cut by 4 bases and J by 6 bases, with 11 bases left in between. The length of the CDR3 is 13 residues. CDR1 and CDR2 (germline): SGHRS, YFSETQ. CDR3 region: CASSPQGSQPQHF. For the CDR3, the DNA is TGCGCCAGCAGCCCGCAGGGGAGTCAGCCCCAGCATTTT.

The V call is TRBV9, the J call TRBJ1-1; D perhaps matches TRBD1 (5 bases). The CDR3 length is 14 residues. The germline V gene encodes CDR1 SGDLS and CDR2 YYNGEE. Trimming left V 0 bases short and J 3 bases short, with 9 bases between. Here the CDR3 reads CASSVGQGHTEAFF. The CDR3 DNA is TGTGCCAGCAGCGTAGGGCAGGGTCACACTGAAGCTTTCTTT.

The DNA for the CDR3 is TGTGCCTGGAGTGTACCTCCGGGGGGCTACACCTTC. Protein product: CAWSVPPGGYTF. V usage is TRBV30 and J usage is TRBJ1-2; D not certain. With 0 bases removed from V and 8 bases from J, the gap between germline ends came to 10 bases. The CDR3 extends over 12 amino acids. Germline assignment: CDR1 GTSNPN and CDR2 SVGIG (reference sequence).

This chain uses TRBV7-6 with TRBJ2-7; 7 bases agree with TRBD1. V gave up 1 base and J gave up 3 bases; unmatched junction bases: 6. In germline, CDR1 is SGHVS, CDR2 FNYEAQ. This CDR3 comprises 15 residues. CDR3 sequence reads: CASSLGERGLYEQYF. Here the CDR3 DNA reads TGTGCCAGCAGCTTAGGGGAAAGGGGGCTCTACGAGCAGTACTTC.

V and J are TRBV2 and TRBJ2-1; 14 nucleotides align to TRBD2. The CDR3 covers 15 residues. Germline-derived CDR1 and CDR2 are SNHLY and FYNNEI. V lost 2 bases to trimming and J lost 10 bases; unmatched junction nucleotides: 4. CDR3 sequence (DNA): TGTGCCAGCAGTGAAAGGGGACTAGCGGGAGCAGAGCAGTTCTTC. Protein product: CASSERGLAGAEQFF.

The rearrangement links TRBV6-5 to TRBJ1-1, with D tentatively TRBD1 (6 bases). The CDR3 loop spans 13 amino acids. V gave up 6 bases and J gave up 10 bases, with 18 bases separating them. Germline V gene sequence: CDR1 MNHEY, CDR2 SVGAGI. The DNA of the CDR3 is TGTGCCAGCAGCCCTACTTCGGGGGGGCCAGCTTTCTTT. This sequence encodes CASSPTSGGPAFF.

The rearrangement joins TRBV7-3 to TRBJ2-2; D is perhaps TRBD2 (6 bases). Germline V lookup: CDR1 SGHTA, CDR2 FQGTGA. V was trimmed by 2 bases and J by 3 bases, leaving 10 bases between them. The CDR3 length is 15 residues. Written as DNA, the CDR3 is TGTGCCAGCAGCTTATTCGGAGGGGACACCGGGGAGCTGTTTTTT. Translation gives CASSLFGGDTGELFF.

The chain links TRBV2 to TRBJ1-1; the D gene is possibly TRBD1 (5 bases). Germline V gives CDR1 SNHLY, CDR2 FYNNEI. The CDR3 covers 13 residues. V was shortened by 5 bases and J by 2 bases, with 9 bases between the two germline ends. The CDR3 protein is CASSSGGNTEAFF. The DNA for the CDR3 is TGTGCCAGCAGTTCCGGGGGAAACACTGAAGCTTTCTTT.

The chain links TRBV5-1 to TRBJ2-7; TRBD2 might be the D (5 bases). Germline lookup yields CDR1 SGHRS and CDR2 YFSETQ. The CDR3 runs to 14 residues. Deletions cut 2 bases from V and 3 bases from J, with 12 bases between. The CDR3 nucleotides read TGCGCCAGCAGCTTCGGACTTAATGACTACGAGCAGTACTTC. It yields the protein CASSFGLNDYEQYF.

The V gene is TRBV9, the J gene TRBJ2-2; D is ambiguous. Trimming took 0 bases from V and 8 from J, leaving 8 bases between them. Germline V gene data show CDR1 as SGDLS and CDR2 as YYNGEE. This CDR3 comprises 13 residues. The CDR3 nucleotides are TGTGCCAGCAGCGTAGCGTTGAGGGGGGAGCTGTTTTTT. Protein product: CASSVALRGELFF.

V and J are TRBV5-1 and TRBJ1-3, with 8 bases lining up with TRBD1. The V segment lost 0 bases and the J segment 0 bases; nucleotides outside the gene matches: 5. The CDR3 is 17 residues long. Per the germline V gene, CDR1 is SGHRS and CDR2 is YFSETQ. CDR3 protein: CASSLAWTGTSGNTIYF. The CDR3 DNA reads TGCGCCAGCAGCTTGGCATGGACAGGGACCTCTGGAAACACCATATATTTT.

The chain uses TRBV2 and TRBJ1-3; 9 bases fit TRBD1. This CDR3 comprises 14 residues. Germline V gene sequence: CDR1 SNHLY, CDR2 FYNNEI. Trimming at V came to 8 bases and at J to 2 bases, leaving 4 bases not matched to a gene. The CDR3 loop reads CASLTGGTGNTIYF. The CDR3 bases are TGTGCCAGCCTAACAGGGGGCACTGGAAACACCATATATTTT.

The J gene is TRBJ1-1, the V gene TRBV30; D unresolved. V lost 8 bases and J 5 bases, leaving 12 bases between the germline ends. Germline lookup yields CDR1 GTSNPN and CDR2 SVGIG (reference sequence). The CDR3 consists of 11 residues. In nucleotides, the CDR3 is TGTGCCCAGTGGAGGGATACTGAAGCTTTCTTT. This gives the protein CAQWRDTEAFF.

This chain links TRBV4-1 with TRBJ2-1; D perhaps matches TRBD1 (7 bases). This CDR3 spans 14 amino acids. Trimming removed 8 bases at V and 6 bases at J, with 17 bases between. Germline CDR1 is MGHRA and CDR2 is YSYEKL. CDR3 DNA: TGCGCCAGCGGAGGGGACAGTAGGGGCAATGAGCAGTTCTTC. Amino acid sequence: CASGGDSRGNEQFF.

This chain joins TRBV2 and TRBJ1-5; D is perhaps TRBD1 (5 bases). Germline values: CDR1 SNHLY, CDR2 FYNNEI. There are 13 residues in the CDR3. Trimming cost V 6 bases and J 3 bases, with 9 bases left between them. CDR3 sequence (DNA): TGTGCCAGCAGATCACAGGTCAATCAGCCCCAGCATTTT. Its translation: CASRSQVNQPQHF.